These 25 T cell receptor beta chains were sequenced from one sample in a study of type 1 and type 2 diabetes patients. The PCR template was genomic DNA. A primer set of 30 forward and 13 reverse primers amplified the CDR3. TCRdb re-called the multiplex PCR reads with MiXCR, one entry per CDR3 protein. The sample has 250,000 or so distinct CDR3 sequences; around 47% are singletons. Sequences were obtained from peripheral blood mononuclear cells (PBMCs). These receptors all come from a man aged 18 to 29 with type 2 diabetes.

This clonotype has a handful of counts. The chain combines TRBV10-3 with TRBJ1-1; D is possibly TRBD1 (5 bases). Germline V gene lookup returns CDR1 ENHRY and CDR2 SYGVKD. This CDR3 has 13 amino acids. V was trimmed by 3 bases and J by 2 bases, leaving 7 bases between them. CDR3 nucleotides: TGTGCCATCAGTGATAGGGGTAACACTGAAGCTTTCTTT. This translates into CAISDRGNTEAFF.

This clonotype was detected only a few times. The chain links TRBV2 to TRBJ2-1; D might be TRBD2 (5 bases). Germline CDR1 SNHLY, CDR2 FYNNEI. This CDR3 is built from 17 residues. V was clipped by 2 bases and J by 6 bases, with 20 bases between them. This CDR3 reads CASSEWLSSSVGNEQFF. CDR3 in DNA: TGTGCCAGCAGTGAATGGTTATCTAGCTCTGTGGGCAATGAGCAGTTCTTC.

The chain couples TRBV2 to TRBJ2-2, with 8 positions matching TRBD1. The germline CDR1 and CDR2 sequences are SNHLY and FYNNEI. The CDR3 totals 17 residues. V lost 5 bases, J lost 2 bases, and 10 bases stayed unmatched. CDR3 in amino acids: CASSKLPGTGNTGELFF. CDR3 DNA sequence: TGTGCCAGCAGTAAACTCCCCGGGACAGGCAACACCGGGGAGCTGTTTTTT.

This clonotype was observed a handful of times. The chain carries TRBV2 and TRBJ1-4; D perhaps matches TRBD1 (5 bases). The germline V gene has CDR1 SNHLY and CDR2 FYNNEI. The CDR3 length is 16 residues. Trimming removed 6 bases at V and 2 bases at J, with 16 bases between. CDR3 loop: CASRPKGSRTNEKLFF. The DNA of the CDR3 is TGTGCCAGCAGGCCAAAGGGGAGTCGGACTAATGAAAAACTGTTTTTT.

This clonotype appeared a few times. The V call is TRBV6-1, the J call TRBJ2-7, with D uncertain. Germline lookup yields CDR1 MNHNS and CDR2 SASEGT. The CDR3 spans 15 residues. Trimming took 5 bases from V and 2 from J, leaving 16 bases between them. CDR3 sequence: CASSYVEGLAYEQYF. DNA of the CDR3: TGTGCCAGCAGTTACGTGGAAGGGTTAGCCTACGAGCAGTACTTC.

The chain is built from TRBV7-9 and TRBJ1-1; 7 bases are shared with TRBD1. This CDR3 contains 15 residues. Germline V CDR1 and CDR2: SEHNR, FQNEAQ (reference sequence). V shed 5 bases, J shed 5 bases, and the junction held 11 bases outside the gene matches. This CDR3 reads CASSPGTDRLTEAFF. The CDR3 nucleotides read TGTGCCAGCAGCCCAGGGACAGATAGATTAACTGAAGCTTTCTTT.

CDR3 sequence (DNA): TGCGCCAGCAGTGAGTCGAGGAGCTACAATGAGCAGTACTTC. Amino acids: CASSESRSYNEQYF. The chain recombines TRBV10-1 with TRBJ2-5; unclear D gene. The CDR3 spans 14 residues. The V end lost 0 bases, the J end lost 11 bases, and 16 bases lay between the germline ends. Germline assignment: CDR1 WNHNN and CDR2 SYGVQD (reference sequence).

This clonotype has a single count. The chain joins TRBV7-6 to TRBJ2-7; a possible D gene is TRBD1 (6 bases). V was pared by 0 bases and J by 7 bases, with 13 bases between. Germline CDR1 SGHVS, CDR2 FNYEAQ. CDR3 length equals 14 residues. In nucleotides, the CDR3 is TGTGCCAGCAGCTTAGCGGCAGGGGATCGGGAGCAGTACTTC. Its translation is CASSLAAGDREQYF. The full variable domain, in which reference TRBV7-6 and TRBJ2-7 provide the parts outside the CDR3, is GAGVSQSPRYKVTKRGQDVALRCDPISGHVSLYWYRQALGQGPEFLTYFNYEAQQDKSGLPNDRFSAERPEGSISTLTIQRTEQRDSAMYRCASSLAAGDREQYFGPGTRLTVT.

The V gene is TRBV7-8, the J gene TRBJ2-7; TRBD2 matches at 13 bases. Trimming took 2 bases from V and 12 from J; bases not matched to a gene: 10. Germline V CDR1 and CDR2: SGHVS, FQNEAQ. The CDR3 is 15 amino acids. CDR3 loop: CASSLRGGTSGIPYF. CDR3 nucleotide sequence: TGTGCCAGCAGCTTACGGGGTGGGACTAGCGGGATTCCGTACTTC.

The rearrangement uses TRBV12-3 or TRBV12-4 and TRBJ2-5; D is ambiguous. The DNA matches TRBJ2-1 better at its end, which makes the J call doubtful. The CDR3 is 12 residues long. CDR3 sequence reads: CASSPAGSEQFF. The CDR3 DNA follows: TGTGCCAGCTCTCCGGCCGGATCTGAGCAGTTCTTC.

This clonotype was picked up a small number of times. The chain recombines TRBV13 with TRBJ2-7; 8 bases are shared with TRBD2. The V gene end was trimmed by 6 bases and the J gene end by 6 bases; junction bases not matched to a gene: 16. The CDR3 is 16 residues long. Germline V gene lookup returns CDR1 PRHDT and CDR2 FYEKMQ (reference sequence). The CDR3 DNA reads as TGTGCCAGCAGTTCAGGCGACGGGGGGGGGCATGGCGAGCAGTACTTC. Protein sequence: CASSSGDGGGHGEQYF.

The V and J genes are TRBV5-1 and TRBJ1-2; D is unclear. Deletions cut 4 bases from V and 4 bases from J, with 11 bases between. The CDR3 contains 13 residues. CDR1 is SGHRS and CDR2 is YFSETQ in the germline V gene. The CDR3 DNA reads as TGCGCCAGCAGCCCCCGCAATGCCTATGGCTACACCTTC. Protein: CASSPRNAYGYTF.

The V and J genes are TRBV29-1 and TRBJ1-2, with D perhaps TRBD1 (5 bases). Germline V lookup: CDR1 SQVTM, CDR2 ANQGSEA. There are 12 residues in the CDR3. V lost 4 bases and J 3 bases, leaving 9 bases between the germline ends. The CDR3, as DNA: TGCAGCGTTGCGGGGGGGGACTATGGCTACACCTTC. Protein product: CSVAGGDYGYTF.

To note about this clonotype: One end of the junction is discordant with germline, which a read error may explain. The genes are TRBV5-1 and TRBJ2-7; 7 nucleotides align to TRBD2. The germline CDR1 and CDR2 sequences are SGHRS and YFSETQ. The CDR3 contains 13 residues. The CDR3 region is CACSLGGNYEQYF. CDR3 nucleotide sequence: TGCGCCTGCAGCTTGGGGGGGAACTACGAGCAGTACTTC.

This clonotype was recorded a few times. J is TRBJ2-7 and V is TRBV24-1; D is tentatively TRBD1 or TRBD2 (5 bases each). Per the germline V gene, CDR1 is KGHDR and CDR2 is SFDVKD. With 2 bases removed from V and 5 bases from J, the gap between germline ends came to 15 bases. The CDR3 is 15 amino acids. The CDR3 DNA reads TGTGCCACCAGTGATTCGGGGACGCCCCAAGACGAGCAGTACTTC. Its translation: CATSDSGTPQDEQYF.

The chain carries TRBV7-2 and TRBJ2-5; 13 nucleotides match TRBD2. Losses at the gene ends were 4 bases for V and 1 base for J; bases not matched to a gene: 6. This CDR3 contains 17 residues. Per the germline V gene, CDR1 is SGHTA and CDR2 is FQGNSA. CDR3 amino acids: CASSSGLAGPVQETQYF. The CDR3 bases are TGTGCCAGCAGCTCGGGACTAGCGGGGCCTGTCCAAGAGACCCAGTACTTC.

V gene TRBV7-3 combines with J gene TRBJ2-3, with 8 bases that match TRBD2. V shed 6 bases and J 4 bases; nucleotides not matched to a gene: 6. The CDR3 is 14 residues long. Germline-derived CDR1 and CDR2 are SGHTA and FQGTGA. The CDR3 protein is CASRPGLGPDTQYF. In DNA, the CDR3 is TGTGCCAGCAGACCGGGACTAGGTCCAGATACGCAGTATTTT.

J is TRBJ2-3 and V is TRBV7-9; TRBD2 might be the D (5 bases). The germline gives CDR1 SEHNR, CDR2 FQNEAQ (reference sequence). The CDR3 is 13 amino acids. Trimming cost V 4 bases and J 0 bases, with 5 bases left between them. The CDR3 nucleotides are TGTGCCAGCAGCTGGACTAGCACAGATACGCAGTATTTT. This codes for CASSWTSTDTQYF.

The chain combines TRBV5-1 with TRBJ1-1; no definite D call. CDR1 is SGHRS and CDR2 is YFSETQ in the germline V gene. Trimming stripped 0 bases from V and 0 bases from J, with 6 bases between. The CDR3 spans 14 residues. The CDR3 nucleotides read TGCGCCAGCAGCTTGGCGGCGGTGAACACTGAAGCTTTCTTT. Translation gives CASSLAAVNTEAFF.

This CDR3 reads CASSPPPLAGPSYEQYF. The CDR3 DNA follows: TGTGCCAGCAGCCCCCCCCCACTAGCGGGTCCTTCCTACGAGCAGTACTTC. J is TRBJ2-7 and V is TRBV7-2; TRBD2 matches 9 bases. The CDR3 is 17 amino acids. J was trimmed by 1 base and V by 5 bases; bases with no gene match: 12. Germline V gives CDR1 SGHTA, CDR2 FQGNSA.

The V gene is TRBV7-7, the J gene TRBJ2-2; D is perhaps TRBD1 or TRBD2 (5 bases each). V was cut by 0 bases and J by 5 bases, with 7 bases left in between. The CDR3 extends over 14 amino acids. Germline values: CDR1 SSHAT, CDR2 FNYEAQ (reference sequence). This chain's CDR3 is CASSLAGATGELFF. Written as DNA, the CDR3 is TGTGCCAGCAGCTTAGCCGGGGCTACCGGGGAGCTGTTTTTT.

As for this clonotype: Since the CDR3 does not end with the conserved phenylalanine or tryptophan, this likely comes from a read error. The chain carries TRBV30 and TRBJ1-4, with D perhaps matching TRBD1 (5 bases). The germline V gene has CDR1 GTSNPN and CDR2 SVGIG (reference sequence). Trimming stripped 4 bases from V and 5 bases from J, with 17 bases between. This CDR3 contains 15 residues. CDR3 DNA: TGTGCCTGGACCACGGTCACGGGGGGGAATGAAAAACTGTTTCTT. Translating it yields CAWTTVTGGNEKLFL.

The V gene is TRBV10-3, the J gene TRBJ1-2; 9 nucleotides line up with TRBD1. Germline CDR1 reads ENHRY; CDR2 reads SYGVKD. The CDR3 runs 17 residues. V trimming: 3 bases; J trimming: 7 bases; junction bases outside the gene matches: 15. The CDR3 region is CAISELYDVRDRAGYTF. DNA of the CDR3: TGTGCCATCAGTGAACTATACGACGTCCGGGACAGGGCTGGCTACACCTTC.

V is TRBV7-9 and J is TRBJ2-7, with TRBD2 matching 9 bases. Germline CDR1 is SEHNR and CDR2 is FQNEAQ (reference sequence). J lost 3 bases, V lost 2 bases, and 5 bases had no gene match. The CDR3 has 15 amino acids. CDR3 DNA: TGTGCCAGCAGCTTACAAGGGACTAGCAGCTACGAGCAGTACTTC. Translation: CASSLQGTSSYEQYF.

The table lists this clonotype with a few counts. Here the CDR3 DNA reads TGTGCCACCAGCAAGGGGGGGGTAATCGGTGTAAGCAATCAGCCCCAGCATTTT. Translating it yields CATSKGGVIGVSNQPQHF. This sequence joins TRBV15 and TRBJ1-5, with D perhaps TRBD1 (6 bases). V gave up 4 bases and J gave up 1 base, with 20 bases separating them. This CDR3 region has 18 residues. Germline CDR1 is LNHNV and CDR2 is YYDKDF (reference sequence).